A single TCR beta chain is shown here with its context. Per the original data handling: Researchers report that nucleated cell counts were estimated from reference gene primer amplification. Sequencing used immunoSEQ multiplex PCR; TCRdb keeps in-frame clones, though not all of them. D and trimming were read from the DNA, whereas the V and J calls and clone size are those reported in that table. The sample holds 30,000 to 40,000 clones, about four fifths seen once. This sample was included in a study of blood T cell repertoires in COVID-19. For the study at large: Donors in the United States, Italy and Spain gave samples during acute or convalescent COVID-19. Sources were T cells, B-cell-depleted T cells, or PBMCs; the material itself was cDNA or gDNA.

This CDR3 is built from 15 residues. The ends were cut back, 3 bases at V and 3 bases at J, with 15 bases in the middle. Germline V gene data show CDR1 as SGDLS and CDR2 as YYNGEE. The rearrangement uses TRBV9 and TRBJ2-5; a weak D match, TRBD2 (6 bases). The TCR sequence derives from a man between 60 and 75 years old in a cohort sampled during active COVID-19. Source material: peripheral blood. CDR3 sequence (DNA): TGTGCCAGCAGCGCCCGGGCGGGGTTGGAAGAGACCCAGTACTTC. Amino acids: CASSARAGLEETQYF.